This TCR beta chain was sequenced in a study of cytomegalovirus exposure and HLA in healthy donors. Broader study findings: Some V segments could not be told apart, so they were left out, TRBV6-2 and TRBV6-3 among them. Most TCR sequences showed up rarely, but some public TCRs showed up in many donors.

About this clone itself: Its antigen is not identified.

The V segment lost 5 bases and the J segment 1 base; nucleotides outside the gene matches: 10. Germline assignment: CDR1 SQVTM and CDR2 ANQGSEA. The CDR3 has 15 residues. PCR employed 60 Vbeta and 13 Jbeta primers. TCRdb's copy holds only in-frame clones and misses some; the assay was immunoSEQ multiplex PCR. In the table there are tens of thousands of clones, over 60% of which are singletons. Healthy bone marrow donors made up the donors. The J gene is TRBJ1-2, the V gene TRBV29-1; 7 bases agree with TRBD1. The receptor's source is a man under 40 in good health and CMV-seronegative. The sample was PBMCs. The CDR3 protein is CSVTGRQGGNYGYTF. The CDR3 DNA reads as TGCAGCGTTACTGGACGACAGGGAGGTAACTATGGCTACACCTTC.